The 17 T cell receptor beta chains in this list originate from one sample, sequenced in a study of blood T cell repertoires in COVID-19. Only in-frame clones appear in the TCRdb table, and some are missing; sequencing was by immunoSEQ multiplex PCR. Altogether 150,000 to 250,000 clones are present, about 85% being singletons, with the ten largest covering more than 2%. Material for sequencing was PBMCs or T cells enriched from blood (not recorded which). Every receptor here comes from a woman in her twenties or thirties who had recovered from COVID-19.

This chain joins TRBV6-1 and TRBJ1-4, with 7 bases aligning to TRBD1. The CDR3 totals 14 residues. The ends lost 3 bases at V and 8 bases at J; junction bases unmatched: 6. Looked up from germline, CDR1 is MNHNS and CDR2 is SASEGT. CDR3 residues: CASSDDDREEKLFF. The DNA of the CDR3 is TGTGCCAGCAGTGACGACGACAGGGAAGAAAAACTGTTTTTT.

The chain employs TRBV9 and TRBJ2-3; TRBD2 might be the D (5 bases). V was shortened by 3 bases and J by 6 bases, with 17 bases between the two germline ends. The CDR3 length is 15 residues. Germline-derived CDR1 and CDR2 are SGDLS and YYNGEE. This chain's CDR3 is CASSGAGPRHDTQYF. CDR3 sequence (DNA): TGTGCCAGCAGCGGGGCGGGCCCCCGGCATGATACGCAGTATTTT.

The V gene is TRBV7-8, the J gene TRBJ1-5, with a weak D call TRBD1 (5 bases). This CDR3 spans 14 amino acids. CDR1 and CDR2 (germline): SGHVS, FQNEAQ. Trimming took off 1 base at V and 5 bases at J, with 9 bases between the two ends. The CDR3 sequence: CASSLGGRDQPQHF. CDR3 coding DNA: TGTGCCAGCAGCTTAGGTGGCAGGGATCAGCCCCAGCATTTT.

CDR3 nucleotides: TGTGCCAGCAGCTTAGCGGGGGGCCCGGGGGAAAAACTGTTTTTT. Protein product: CASSLAGGPGEKLFF. The V and J genes are TRBV13 and TRBJ1-4, with D perhaps matching TRBD1 (6 bases). Germline V gene sequence: CDR1 PRHDT, CDR2 FYEKMQ (reference sequence). This CDR3 comprises 15 residues. Trimming left V 1 base short and J 8 bases short, with 14 bases between. The full variable domain, with the rest looked up from reference TRBV13 and TRBJ1-4, is AAGVIQSPRHLIKEKRETATLKCYPIPRHDTVYWYQQGPGQDPQFLISFYEKMQSDKGSIPDRFSAQQFSDYHSELNMSSLELGDSALYFCASSLAGGPGEKLFFGSGTQLSVL.

The rearrangement uses TRBV24-1 and TRBJ1-5; 7 bases match TRBD1. This CDR3 is built from 13 residues. CDR1 is KGHDR and CDR2 is SFDVKD in the germline V gene. The V gene end was trimmed by 9 bases and the J gene end by 3 bases; junction bases not matched to a gene: 4. The CDR3 bases are TGTGCCACCGGAGACAGGGACAATCAGCCCCAGCATTTT. Translated, it gives CATGDRDNQPQHF.

This chain connects TRBV2 to TRBJ2-2; D is perhaps TRBD2 (6 bases). Trimming pared 11 bases from V and 0 bases from J, leaving 13 bases between. CDR1 SNHLY and CDR2 FYNNEI come from the germline V gene. This CDR3 has 14 residues. The CDR3 spells CAVTAGPNTGELFF. As DNA, the CDR3 is TGTGCCGTTACCGCGGGACCGAACACCGGGGAGCTGTTTTTT.

This sequence joins TRBV19 and TRBJ2-2; possibly TRBD1 for D (5 bases). The germline V gene has CDR1 LNHDA and CDR2 SQIVND (reference sequence). The CDR3 has 14 residues. V was cut by 3 bases and J by 4 bases, with 9 bases left in between. The CDR3 DNA reads TGTGCCAGTAGTATTGCAGGGTTCACCGGGGAGCTGTTTTTT. As protein: CASSIAGFTGELFF.

This clone was detected a few times. V gene TRBV11-3 combines with J gene TRBJ2-5, with D hard to call. This CDR3 has 12 residues. The germline V and J ends were trimmed by 1 base and 5 bases, with 5 bases remaining between them. Looked up from germline, CDR1 is SGHNT and CDR2 is YENEEA. The CDR3 region is CASSLVGETQYF. The CDR3 DNA is TGTGCCAGCAGCTTAGTCGGGGAGACCCAGTACTTC.

This sequence joins TRBV4-2 and TRBJ2-3; 13 bases agree with TRBD2. This CDR3 has 20 residues. Germline CDR1 is LGHNA and CDR2 is YNFKEQ. Trimming at V came to 3 bases and at J to 2 bases, leaving 14 bases not matched to a gene. CDR3: CASSQPGLAGVSGLTDTQYF. CDR3 sequence (DNA): TGTGCCAGCAGCCAGCCCGGACTAGCGGGAGTGTCGGGGCTCACAGATACGCAGTATTTT.

V is TRBV24-1 and J is TRBJ2-3, with 11 bases identical to TRBD2. With V trimmed by 3 bases and J by 2 bases, 6 bases remained unmatched. The CDR3 covers 17 residues. Germline lookup yields CDR1 KGHDR and CDR2 SFDVKD. CDR3 bases: TGTGCCACCAGTGATGCCCAACTAGCGGGGGCCACAGATACGCAGTATTTT. It yields the protein CATSDAQLAGATDTQYF.

CDR3 sequence reads: CAWRLGWPGQGHEAFF. The CDR3 nucleotides read TGTGCCTGGAGGCTGGGTTGGCCGGGACAGGGGCATGAAGCTTTCTTT. V usage is TRBV30 and J usage is TRBJ1-1, with TRBD1 matching 10 bases. V lost 3 bases to trimming and J lost 7 bases; unmatched junction nucleotides: 14. Per germline, CDR1 GTSNPN and CDR2 SVGIG (reference sequence). The CDR3 is 16 amino acids.

This clone was seen once. The J gene is TRBJ1-1, the V gene TRBV21-1; the D call in the table, TRBD1, was not verified against the DNA. TRBV21-1 is a listed pseudogene. CDR3 size: 15 residues. The CDR3 DNA sequence: TGTGCCAGCAGCACCTCCGGGACAGGGAGGGGCCGGGCTTTCTTT. Translated: CASSTSGTGRGRAFF.

This chain uses TRBV21-1 with TRBJ1-5; the table's D call, TRBD1, was not checked against the DNA. TRBV21-1 is a known pseudogene. The CDR3 contains 16 residues. CDR3 sequence (DNA): TGTGCCAGCAGCAAAGTCCAGGGGATTTGCAATCAGCCCCAGCATTTT. This codes for CASSKVQGICNQPQHF.

The rearrangement joins TRBV13 to TRBJ2-7; D unresolved. The CDR3 spans 12 residues. The germline V gene encodes CDR1 PRHDT and CDR2 FYEKMQ (reference sequence). Between the trimmed V and J ends, which lost 5 bases and 0 bases, there was a span of 5 bases. CDR3 DNA: TGTGCCAGCAGCATCAACTCCTACGAGCAGTACTTC. Its translation: CASSINSYEQYF.

This chain connects TRBV6-5 to TRBJ1-2, with 8 bases identical to TRBD1. Germline values: CDR1 MNHEY, CDR2 SVGAGI. The CDR3 spans 15 residues. The trim removed 4 bases at V and 5 bases at J, leaving 9 bases unmatched. CDR3 protein: CASSSRTGFRYGYTF. In DNA form, the CDR3 reads TGTGCCAGCAGTTCCAGGACAGGGTTTAGGTATGGCTACACCTTC.

The chain employs TRBV4-2 and TRBJ2-7, with 7 bases fitting TRBD2. Trimming took 1 base from V and 0 from J; bases not matched to a gene: 6. Germline assignment: CDR1 LGHNA and CDR2 YNFKEQ. This CDR3 comprises 16 residues. CDR3 amino acids: CASSQASGFSSYEQYF. CDR3 sequence (DNA): TGTGCCAGCAGCCAAGCTAGCGGCTTTAGCTCCTACGAGCAGTACTTC.

The gene calls are TRBV7-9 and TRBJ2-1, with 8 positions matching TRBD2. With V trimmed by 2 bases and J by 6 bases, 12 bases remained unmatched. The CDR3 length is 17 residues. CDR1 is SEHNR, CDR2 FQNEAQ, per germline (reference sequence). The CDR3 DNA reads as TGTGCCAGCAGCTTACCCTCGGGCGGGAGGCTCGGCAATGAGCAGTTCTTC. The encoded protein is CASSLPSGGRLGNEQFF.